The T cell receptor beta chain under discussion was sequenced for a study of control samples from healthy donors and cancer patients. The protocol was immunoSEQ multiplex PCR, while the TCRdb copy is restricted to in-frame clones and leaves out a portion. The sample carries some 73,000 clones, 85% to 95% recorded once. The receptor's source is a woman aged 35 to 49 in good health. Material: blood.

The CDR3 here is CASSPTGTYEQYF. The CDR3, as DNA: TGTGCCAGCAGTCCGACAGGGACCTACGAGCAGTACTTC. The chain is built from TRBV6-6 and TRBJ2-7; 7 bases match TRBD1. After removal of 5 bases from V and 2 bases from J, the junction contained 3 bases not matched to a gene. Per the germline V gene, CDR1 is MNHNY and CDR2 is SVGAGI (reference sequence). CDR3 size: 13 residues.